This T cell receptor (beta chain) was identified during a study of cytomegalovirus exposure and HLA in healthy donors. Use of 60 Vbeta and 13 Jbeta primers characterized the PCR. The table came from immunoSEQ multiplex PCR; TCRdb's copy has only in-frame clones and leaves some out. Of approximately 37,000 clones listed, 80% are singletons. J lost 3 bases, V lost 6 bases, and 10 bases had no gene match. Germline V gives CDR1 SEHNR, CDR2 FQNEAQ (reference sequence). This CDR3 comprises 15 residues. The source is a male donor in good health and CMV-seronegative. The sample comprised PBMCs. The chain combines TRBV7-9 with TRBJ1-2, with 7 bases aligning to TRBD1. CDR3 region: CASRKQGSPHYGYTF. The CDR3 DNA reads as TGTGCCAGCAGGAAACAGGGGTCCCCCCACTATGGCTACACCTTC.